This T cell receptor beta chain emerged from a study of blood T cell repertoires in COVID-19 (dated by TCRdb to about 2020). In the study overall: Samples covering the acute and convalescent phases of COVID-19 were provided by collaborators in the United States, Italy and Spain. The material from the prospective study consisted of cDNA or gDNA derived from T cells, B-cell-depleted T cells, or PBMCs. The dataset comprised deeply sampled blood TCRbeta repertoires from subjects exposed to, actively infected with, or recovered from COVID-19. The repertoires were released in a freely available public database intended as a resource for research on the immune response to SARS-CoV-2. Samples came from the ongoing ImmuneRACE study (first 160 participants) plus 1,254 subjects from 6 global collaborators. The sample metadata nearly always contained a de-identified subject ID, COVID-19 status, age in years and sex. Where available, HLA class I and class II types were taken from metadata supplied by the sample provider and were not determined by assay-based typing. Overall study outcomes, separate from this receptor: The amount of clinical and demographic metadata varied by source and participant and was provided uncurated.

Points on this clone: The antigen it recognizes is unknown. No qualities accompany the bases; no much larger clone lies one base away.

One collaborating source in Seattle enrolled patients during active infection and followed them longitudinally through the course of disease. Collaborating institutions collected whole blood in K2EDTA tubes following their own protocols. For TCRbeta analysis, collaborators shipped samples as frozen whole blood, isolated PBMCs, or DNA extracted from either of those sample types. TCRbeta CDR3 regions were amplified from genomic DNA using the immunoSEQ Assay, a bias-controlled multiplex PCR. The study's own analysis went as follows. Nucleated cell counts per sample were estimated from amplification of reference gene primers within the assay. To quantify the absolute abundance of each unique TCRbeta CDR3 rearrangement, sequence reads were collapsed and filtered. For each sample, productive Simpson clonality was calculated as the square root of Simpson's diversity index across productive rearrangements. The source is immuneACCESS, and TCRdb retained only in-frame sequences with V and J called. Part of the clones is not carried over; for the studies checked, unresolved V genes explain less than half of this, and the remainder is unexplained. Clonal size and the V and J genes are those of that table, whereas D and trimming came from the DNA. The sample data list more than 85,000 clones, and roughly 87% of these were observed just once. The ten top clones hold roughly 5.6% of the sample.

Per the germline V gene, MDHEN is the CDR1 and SYDVKM is the CDR2. V loses 4 bases of germline sequence and J loses 2 bases, and the interval between the two ends is 11 bases. The CDR3 has 14 amino acids, counting the end cysteine and phenylalanine. CDR3 DNA is the only sequence kept; it has 42 bases, read in frame from the first base. The sequence was obtained from a woman aged 45-60 years with COVID-19, enrolled during active disease. Sequences were obtained from peripheral blood. The chain links TRBV28 with TRBJ2-5; the D segment could be TRBD2, given 6 matching bases. The CDR3 loop reads CASSSAGPQETQYF. The DNA sequence is TGTGCCAGCAGTTCGGCGGGGCCGCAAGAGACCCAGTACTTC.